This section outlines one TCR beta chain sequence together with its context. What it binds is not known. This entry comes from a study of cytomegalovirus exposure and HLA in healthy donors. Notes on the study in general: It emerged from a later analysis that several of the most significant clusters appeared to be linked to common viral pathogens. In a later analysis, compared with equally common non-associated chains, HLA-associated beta chains were more expanded.

The CDR3 runs to 15 residues. Germline CDR1 SGHAT, CDR2 FQNNGV. J gave up 3 bases and V 2 bases, and 1 base lay outside the gene matches. The PCR used 60 Vbeta and 13 Jbeta primers. Profiled with immunoSEQ multiplex PCR; TCRdb holds only in-frame clones, not every one. The table shows about 180,000 clones, with approximately 73% occurring only once. The V call is TRBV11-2, the J call TRBJ2-1, with 10 bases identical to TRBD2. The specimen was PBMCs. The source is a woman aged 25 to 39 in good health and CMV-seropositive. The CDR3 protein is CASSLSGGDYNEQFF. In DNA, the CDR3 is TGTGCCAGCAGCTTAAGCGGGGGGGACTACAATGAGCAGTTCTTC.